This TCR beta chain was observed in a study of T cell changes during pregnancy in multiple sclerosis. The assay was immunoSEQ multiplex PCR, and TCRdb's table has in-frame clones only and misses some. Seen here are 65,000 to 90,000 clones, around 92% observed once, and the top ten hold 2% to 2.5%. With 10 bases clipped from V and 4 bases from J, the junction kept 3 bases outside the gene matches. This CDR3 comprises 13 residues. Germline CDR1 ENHRY, CDR2 SYGVKD. This clonotype was sampled from a female donor with multiple sclerosis, enrolled in a pregnancy study. Here the sequenced sample was peripheral blood, taken before pregnancy. V and J are TRBV10-3 and TRBJ2-3; 12 bases map to TRBD2. CDR3 protein: CASGTSGSDTQYF. The DNA for the CDR3 is TGTGCCAGCGGGACTAGCGGGTCAGATACGCAGTATTTT.